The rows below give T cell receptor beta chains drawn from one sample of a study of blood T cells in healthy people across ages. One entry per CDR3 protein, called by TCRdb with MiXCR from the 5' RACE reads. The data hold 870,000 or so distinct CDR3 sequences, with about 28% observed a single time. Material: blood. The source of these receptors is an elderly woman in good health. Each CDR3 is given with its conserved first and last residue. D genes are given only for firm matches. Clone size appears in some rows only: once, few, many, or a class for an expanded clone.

DNA: TGTGCCAGTAGTAAGATACCGGGACTAGGGCAAGAGACCCAGTACTTC
CDR3: CASSKIPGLGQETQYF
J: TRBJ2-5
V: TRBV19
D: TRBD2
size: -

DNA: TGCGCCAGCAGCCTACAGGGCCCCCCTTACTACGAGCAGTACTTC
CDR3: CASSLQGPPYYEQYF
J: TRBJ2-7
V: TRBV5-1
D: -
size: many

DNA: TGTGCCATCAGTGAAGGTGGGGTGTACGAGCAGTACTTC
CDR3: CAISEGGVYEQYF
J: TRBJ2-7
V: TRBV10-3
D: -
size: many

DNA: TGCGCCAGCAGCGATACAGGTTTATCTGAAGCTTTCTTT
CDR3: CASSDTGLSEAFF
J: TRBJ1-1
V: TRBV5-1
D: -
size: -

DNA: TGCAGTGCCCGAAGGGGGGGGCTGTACAATGAGCGGTTCTTC
CDR3: CSARRGGLYNERFF
J: TRBJ2-1
V: TRBV20-1
D: -
size: -

DNA: TGCAGTGCGGCGTCCCGGATAGGGCGAAACGAGCAGTACTTT
CDR3: CSAASRIGRNEQYF
J: TRBJ2-7
V: TRBV20-1
D: -
size: -

DNA: TGTGCCAGCAGCAAGGACAGGGTGCAAGAGCAGTACTTC
CDR3: CASSKDRVQEQYF
J: TRBJ2-4
V: TRBV7-2
D: TRBD1
size: -

DNA: TGTGCCAGCTCACCATATTCGGCGGGAACTGAAGCTTTCTTT
CDR3: CASSPYSAGTEAFF
J: TRBJ1-1
V: TRBV18
D: -
size: few

DNA: TGCAGCGTTGGAAAGGGGACAGATACGCAGTATTTT
CDR3: CSVGKGTDTQYF
J: TRBJ2-3
V: TRBV29-1
D: -
size: many

DNA: TGCGCCAGCAGCTTACCGGGGGCAGTCGGGGAGCTGTTTTTT
CDR3: CASSLPGAVGELFF
J: TRBJ2-2
V: TRBV5-1
D: -
size: -

DNA: TGCAGTGCCCAGACGACAGCCCAAGAGACCCAGTACTTC
CDR3: CSAQTTAQETQYF
J: TRBJ2-5
V: TRBV20-1
D: -
size: many

DNA: TGTGCCAGCAGTCCAGACAGATTTTATAGCAATCAGCCCCAGCATTTT
CDR3: CASSPDRFYSNQPQHF
J: TRBJ1-5
V: TRBV27
D: -
size: many

DNA: TGTGCCAACAGTCCTCGGACAGCAAATAATTCACCCCTCCACTTT
CDR3: CANSPRTANNSPLHF
J: TRBJ1-6
V: TRBV12-3/TRBV12-4
D: -
size: few

DNA: TGTGCCAGCTCACGTACAATGCTGTTGGGATCCGATATGGAGACCCAGTACTTC
CDR3: CASSRTMLLGSDMETQYF
J: TRBJ2-5
V: TRBV18
D: -
size: many

DNA: TGTGCCAGCAGCCCCCGGCGCAGGGGTTGGTATGGCTACACCTTC
CDR3: CASSPRRRGWYGYTF
J: TRBJ1-2
V: TRBV12-3/TRBV12-4
D: -
size: many

DNA: TGTGCCAGCAGCCAACATCAAAGACAGCAGTTCTTC
CDR3: CASSQHQRQQFF
J: TRBJ2-1
V: TRBV3-1
D: -
size: -

DNA: TGCAGTGCTGGTGACAGGGGAGGTCGAGAGACCCAGTACTTC
CDR3: CSAGDRGGRETQYF
J: TRBJ2-5
V: TRBV20-1
D: TRBD1
size: many

DNA: TGTGCCAGCAGCGACCGGCCGCTAAACTCCTACAATGAGCAGTTCTTC
CDR3: CASSDRPLNSYNEQFF
J: TRBJ2-1
V: TRBV7-9
D: -
size: many

DNA: TGTGCCAGCAGTATACCTACAGGGGGCTTAACAGATACGCAGTATTTT
CDR3: CASSIPTGGLTDTQYF
J: TRBJ2-3
V: TRBV12-3/TRBV12-4
D: TRBD1
size: many

DNA: TGTGCCAGCAGCACGATCACTGGGGCGGGAGTTGCTTACGAGCAGTACTTC
CDR3: CASSTITGAGVAYEQYF
J: TRBJ2-7
V: TRBV7-9
D: TRBD2
size: once

DNA: TGTGCCAGCAGTTTCACGGGCCCCCGCAGCAATGAGCAGTTCTTC
CDR3: CASSFTGPRSNEQFF
J: TRBJ2-1
V: TRBV12-3/TRBV12-4
D: -
size: many

DNA: TGCAGCGTTGGGACTAGCGGGGGGGGCACAGATACGCAGTATTTT
CDR3: CSVGTSGGGTDTQYF
J: TRBJ2-3
V: TRBV29-1
D: TRBD2
size: many

DNA: TGTGCCAGCAGCTTCTCCTGGGCAACTAATGAAAAACTGTTTTTT
CDR3: CASSFSWATNEKLFF
J: TRBJ1-4
V: TRBV7-2
D: -
size: -

DNA: TGTGCCAGCAGAAGGGGTCTGACAGATACGCAGTATTTT
CDR3: CASRRGLTDTQYF
J: TRBJ2-3
V: TRBV14
D: -
size: many

DNA: TGTGCCAGCAGCCCCCGGGCCCAGAACACTGAAGCTTTCTTT
CDR3: CASSPRAQNTEAFF
J: TRBJ1-1
V: TRBV7-9
D: -
size: few

DNA: TGTGCCAGCACCCTATCTGGGCGGAGATCTGGGGCCAACGTCCTGACTTTC
CDR3: CASTLSGRRSGANVLTF
J: TRBJ2-6
V: TRBV27
D: -
size: many

DNA: TGTGCCAGCAAGTACACTTCAAGGGCTGGCACCGGGGAGCTGTTTTTT
CDR3: CASKYTSRAGTGELFF
J: TRBJ2-2
V: TRBV27
D: -
size: few

DNA: TGTGCCAGCAGAGCAGCCACAGGTAATAATGAGCAGTACTTC
CDR3: CASRAATGNNEQYF
J: TRBJ2-7
V: TRBV3-1
D: -
size: few

DNA: TGTGCCACCTTGAGAGTCGGCAATCAGCCCCAGCATTTT
CDR3: CATLRVGNQPQHF
J: TRBJ1-5
V: TRBV6-1
D: -
size: many

DNA: TGTGCCAGCAGTTTAGCGCAGGGGGCAGCAGATACGGAGTATTTT
CDR3: CASSLAQGAADTEYF
J: TRBJ2-3
V: TRBV12-3/TRBV12-4
D: TRBD1
size: -

DNA: TGTGCCAGCAGCCTAAGGACTAGCGGCCACTACGAGCAGTACTTC
CDR3: CASSLRTSGHYEQYF
J: TRBJ2-7
V: TRBV7-2
D: TRBD2
size: -

DNA: TGTGCCAGCAGTTTACGACTTCCGGTGGGGACCTACGAGCAGTACTTC
CDR3: CASSLRLPVGTYEQYF
J: TRBJ2-7
V: TRBV27
D: -
size: many

DNA: TGTGCCAGCAGTTACCGGCAGGCCTACGAGCAGTACTTC
CDR3: CASSYRQAYEQYF
J: TRBJ2-7
V: TRBV6-5
D: -
size: many

DNA: TGTGCCAGCAGTTTATACCGACAGGGTTCTGGCTACACCTTC
CDR3: CASSLYRQGSGYTF
J: TRBJ1-2
V: TRBV28
D: TRBD1
size: few

DNA: TGTGCCAGCAGCTTAACTACAGGGCGAAGGTTGGCGTCCTACGAGCAGTACTTC
CDR3: CASSLTTGRRLASYEQYF
J: TRBJ2-7
V: TRBV7-8
D: -
size: few

DNA: TGTGCCAGCAAGGGACAGGGGAGTTCACCCCTCCACTTT
CDR3: CASKGQGSSPLHF
J: TRBJ1-6
V: TRBV2
D: TRBD1
size: -

DNA: TGTGCCAGCAGACCCCCTCCCGGCGGGGGGATCAAAAACATTCAGTACTTC
CDR3: CASRPPPGGGIKNIQYF
J: TRBJ2-4
V: TRBV28
D: TRBD2
size: few

DNA: TGTGCCACCAGCAGAGGGCAGGCAGCCTACAATGAGCAGTTCTTC
CDR3: CATSRGQAAYNEQFF
J: TRBJ2-1
V: TRBV15
D: -
size: -

DNA: TGTGCCAGCAGCCAAGTCAACGGGGCGGGGGAGCAGTTCTTC
CDR3: CASSQVNGAGEQFF
J: TRBJ2-1
V: TRBV3-1
D: -
size: few

DNA: TGTGCCAGCGGATTTACGCGGACTAGCGGGCCTTACGAGCAGTACTTC
CDR3: CASGFTRTSGPYEQYF
J: TRBJ2-7
V: TRBV3-1
D: TRBD2
size: many

DNA: TGTGCCAGCAGCCCCTGGAGGTCAGATACGCAGTATTTT
CDR3: CASSPWRSDTQYF
J: TRBJ2-3
V: TRBV7-2
D: -
size: -

DNA: TGCAGTGCTAGAGATGAATACGGGGTAGGAAGCAATCAGCCCCAGCATTTT
CDR3: CSARDEYGVGSNQPQHF
J: TRBJ1-5
V: TRBV20-1
D: -
size: many

DNA: TGTGCCAGCAGGAAAACGAACACCGGGGAGCTGTTTTTT
CDR3: CASRKTNTGELFF
J: TRBJ2-2
V: TRBV6-1
D: -
size: -

DNA: TGTGCCAGCAGTTACAACAACAGGAAAAGCTCCTACAATGAGCAGTTCTTC
CDR3: CASSYNNRKSSYNEQFF
J: TRBJ2-1
V: TRBV6-2/TRBV6-3
D: -
size: -

DNA: TGTGCCAGCAGCGTAACAGGGTATGAGCAGTTCTTC
CDR3: CASSVTGYEQFF
J: TRBJ2-1
V: TRBV9
D: -
size: -

DNA: TGTGCCGGCAGCGGGGAGGGGGTCGTCTTTAAGCAGTACTTC
CDR3: CAGSGEGVVFKQYF
J: TRBJ2-5
V: TRBV28
D: -
size: few

DNA: TGTGCCACCAGCAGAGATGGGACAGGTTATAATGAAAAACTGTTTTTT
CDR3: CATSRDGTGYNEKLFF
J: TRBJ1-4
V: TRBV15
D: TRBD1
size: few

DNA: TGTGCCACCAGTGACCCCCTCCGGGACGGGCAAGAGACCCAGTACTTC
CDR3: CATSDPLRDGQETQYF
J: TRBJ2-5
V: TRBV24-1
D: -
size: many

DNA: TGTGCCAGCAGTGGGGGAATGGGGGCCTTTGAGACCCAGTACTTC
CDR3: CASSGGMGAFETQYF
J: TRBJ2-5
V: TRBV6-1
D: -
size: many

DNA: TGTGCCAGCAGCTTGTTGGGGGTCAGCTCCTATAATTCACCCCTCCACTTT
CDR3: CASSLLGVSSYNSPLHF
J: TRBJ1-6
V: TRBV5-5
D: -
size: -

DNA: TGTGCTAGCAGCCCCGGGACAGGATGGGGCCTATACAATGAGCAGTTCTTC
CDR3: CASSPGTGWGLYNEQFF
J: TRBJ2-1
V: TRBV7-7
D: TRBD1
size: many

DNA: TGTGCCAGCAGCATAAGAAGGGAGACCCAGTACTTC
CDR3: CASSIRRETQYF
J: TRBJ2-5
V: TRBV11-2
D: -
size: -

DNA: TGTGCCAGCTCAAGGACAGGGGGAGACAATCAGCCCCAGCATTTT
CDR3: CASSRTGGDNQPQHF
J: TRBJ1-5
V: TRBV18
D: TRBD1
size: many